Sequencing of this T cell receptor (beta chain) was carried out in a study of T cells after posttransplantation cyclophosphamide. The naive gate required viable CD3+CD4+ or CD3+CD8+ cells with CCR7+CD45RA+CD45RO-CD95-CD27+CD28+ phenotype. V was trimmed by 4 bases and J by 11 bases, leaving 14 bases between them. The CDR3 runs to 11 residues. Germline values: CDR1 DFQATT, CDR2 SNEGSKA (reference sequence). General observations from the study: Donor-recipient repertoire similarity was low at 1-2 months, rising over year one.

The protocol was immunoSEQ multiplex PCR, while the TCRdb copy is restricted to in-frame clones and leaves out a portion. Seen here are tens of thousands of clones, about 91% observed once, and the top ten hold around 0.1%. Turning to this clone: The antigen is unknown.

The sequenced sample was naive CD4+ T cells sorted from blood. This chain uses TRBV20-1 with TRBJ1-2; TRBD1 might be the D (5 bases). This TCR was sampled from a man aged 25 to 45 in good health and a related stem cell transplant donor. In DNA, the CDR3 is TGCAGTGCTACCACGGGGGGTGGATACACCTTC. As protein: CSATTGGGYTF.